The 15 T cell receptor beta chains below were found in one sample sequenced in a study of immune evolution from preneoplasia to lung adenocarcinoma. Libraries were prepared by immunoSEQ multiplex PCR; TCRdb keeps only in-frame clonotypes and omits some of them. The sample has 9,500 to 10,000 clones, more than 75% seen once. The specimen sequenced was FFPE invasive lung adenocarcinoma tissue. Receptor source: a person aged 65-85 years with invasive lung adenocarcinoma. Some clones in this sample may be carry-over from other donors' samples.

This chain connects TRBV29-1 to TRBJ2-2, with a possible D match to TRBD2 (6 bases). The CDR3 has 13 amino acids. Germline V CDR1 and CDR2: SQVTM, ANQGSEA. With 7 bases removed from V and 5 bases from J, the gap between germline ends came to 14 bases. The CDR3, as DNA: TGCAGCGGGGGGGAGGCCGGGACCGGGGAGCTGTTTTTT. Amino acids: CSGGEAGTGELFF.

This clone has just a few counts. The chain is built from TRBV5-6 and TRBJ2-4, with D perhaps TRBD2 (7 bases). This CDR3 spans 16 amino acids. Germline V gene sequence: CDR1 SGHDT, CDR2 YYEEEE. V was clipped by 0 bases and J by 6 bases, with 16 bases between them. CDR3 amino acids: CASSLAGGRGGNIQYF. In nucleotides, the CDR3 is TGTGCCAGCAGCTTGGCTGGCGGGAGAGGGGGAAACATTCAGTACTTC.

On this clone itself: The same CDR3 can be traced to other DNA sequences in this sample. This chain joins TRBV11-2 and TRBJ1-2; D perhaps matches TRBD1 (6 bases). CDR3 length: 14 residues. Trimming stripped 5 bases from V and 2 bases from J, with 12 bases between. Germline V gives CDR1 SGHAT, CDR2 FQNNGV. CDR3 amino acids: CASSQQGKNYGYTF. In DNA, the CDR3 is TGTGCCAGCAGCCAACAGGGCAAGAACTATGGCTACACCTTC.

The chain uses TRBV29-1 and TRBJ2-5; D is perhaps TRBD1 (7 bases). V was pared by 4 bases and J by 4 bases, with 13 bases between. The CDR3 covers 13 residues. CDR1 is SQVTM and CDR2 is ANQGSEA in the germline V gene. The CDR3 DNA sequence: TGCAGCGTTGTTCCGCAGGGGGGAGAGACCCAGTACTTC. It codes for CSVVPQGGETQYF.

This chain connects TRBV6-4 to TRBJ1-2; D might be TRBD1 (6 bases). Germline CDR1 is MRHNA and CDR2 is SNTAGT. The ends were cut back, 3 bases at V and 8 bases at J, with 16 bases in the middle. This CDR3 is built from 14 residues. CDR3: CASSEEAGAGGYTF. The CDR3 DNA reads TGTGCCAGCAGTGAAGAGGCGGGGGCCGGGGGCTACACCTTC.

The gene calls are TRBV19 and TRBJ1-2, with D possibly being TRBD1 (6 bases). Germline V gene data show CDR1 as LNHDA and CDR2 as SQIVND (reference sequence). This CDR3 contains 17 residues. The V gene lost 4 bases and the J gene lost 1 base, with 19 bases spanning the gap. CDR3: CASSTTEAGGINYGYTF. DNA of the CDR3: TGTGCCAGTAGTACCACAGAGGCGGGGGGCATTAACTATGGCTACACCTTC.

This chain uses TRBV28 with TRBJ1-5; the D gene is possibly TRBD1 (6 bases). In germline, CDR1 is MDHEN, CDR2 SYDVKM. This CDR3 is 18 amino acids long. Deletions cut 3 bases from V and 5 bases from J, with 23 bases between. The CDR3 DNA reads TGTGCCAGCAGTTTGTTGGGGCAGGGGAGGAGGGGAGATCAGCCCCAGCATTTT. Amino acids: CASSLLGQGRRGDQPQHF. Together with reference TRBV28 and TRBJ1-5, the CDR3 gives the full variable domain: DVKVTQSSRYLVKRTGEKVFLECVQDMDHENMFWYRQDPGLGLRLIYFSYDVKMKEKGDIPEGYSVSREKKERFSLILESASTNQTSMYLCASSLLGQGRRGDQPQHFGDGTRLSIL.

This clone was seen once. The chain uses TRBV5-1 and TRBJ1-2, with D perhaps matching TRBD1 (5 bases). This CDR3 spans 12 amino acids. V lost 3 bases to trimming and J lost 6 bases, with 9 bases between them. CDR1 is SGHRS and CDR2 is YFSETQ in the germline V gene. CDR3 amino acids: CASSSLGDGYTF. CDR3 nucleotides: TGCGCCAGCAGCTCCCTGGGGGATGGCTACACCTTC.

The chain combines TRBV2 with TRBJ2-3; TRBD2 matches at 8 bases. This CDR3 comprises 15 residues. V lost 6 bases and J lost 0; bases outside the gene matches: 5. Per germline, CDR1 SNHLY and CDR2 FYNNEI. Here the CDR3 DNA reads TGTGCCAGCAGCAAAGCGGGGGAGAGCACAGATACGCAGTATTTT. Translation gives CASSKAGESTDTQYF. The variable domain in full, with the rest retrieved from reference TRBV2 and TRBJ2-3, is EPEVTQTPSHQVTQMGQEVILRCVPISNHLYFYWYRQILGQKVEFLVSFYNNEISEKSEIFDDQFSVERPDGSNFTLKIRSTKLEDSAMYFCASSKAGESTDTQYFGPGTRLTVL.

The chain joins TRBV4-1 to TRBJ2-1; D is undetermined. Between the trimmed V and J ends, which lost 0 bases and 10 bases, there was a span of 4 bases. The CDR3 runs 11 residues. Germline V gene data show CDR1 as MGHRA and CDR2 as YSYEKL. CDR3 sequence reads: CASSQDEEQFF. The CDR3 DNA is TGCGCCAGCAGCCAAGATGAAGAGCAGTTCTTC.

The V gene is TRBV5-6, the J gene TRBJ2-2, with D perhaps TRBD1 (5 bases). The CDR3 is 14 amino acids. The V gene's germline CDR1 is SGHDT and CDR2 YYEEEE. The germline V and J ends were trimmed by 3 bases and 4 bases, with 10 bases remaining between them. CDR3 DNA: TGTGCCAGCAGCTCTACAGGTTTCACCGGGGAGCTGTTTTTT. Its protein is CASSSTGFTGELFF.

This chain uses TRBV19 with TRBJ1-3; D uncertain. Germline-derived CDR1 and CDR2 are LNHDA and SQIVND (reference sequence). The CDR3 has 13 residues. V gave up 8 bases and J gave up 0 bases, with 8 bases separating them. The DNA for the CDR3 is TGTGCCAGTGGCGGTATCTCTGGAAACACCATATATTTT. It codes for CASGGISGNTIYF.

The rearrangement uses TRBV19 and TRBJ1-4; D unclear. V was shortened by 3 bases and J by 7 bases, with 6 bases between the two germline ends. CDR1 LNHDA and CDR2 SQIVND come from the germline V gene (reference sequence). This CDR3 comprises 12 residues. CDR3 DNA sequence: TGTGCCAGTAGTATGAGCGGTGAAAAACTGTTTTTT. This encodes CASSMSGEKLFF.

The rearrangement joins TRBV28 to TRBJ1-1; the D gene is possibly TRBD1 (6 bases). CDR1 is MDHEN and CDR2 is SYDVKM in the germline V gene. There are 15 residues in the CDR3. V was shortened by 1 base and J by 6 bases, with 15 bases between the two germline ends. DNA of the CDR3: TGTGCCAGCAGTTTATTCCAGGGGAGATGGGCTGAAGCTTTCTTT. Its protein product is CASSLFQGRWAEAFF.

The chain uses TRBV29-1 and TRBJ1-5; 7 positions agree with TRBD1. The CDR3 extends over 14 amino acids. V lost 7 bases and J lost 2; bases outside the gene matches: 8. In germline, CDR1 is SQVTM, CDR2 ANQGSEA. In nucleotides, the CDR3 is TGCAGCGCCCAGACAGGGAGTGGCAATCAGCCCCAGCATTTT. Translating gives CSAQTGSGNQPQHF.